The clone carrying this TCR beta chain occurred a few times. Amplified regions were TCR beta CDR3 sequences from RNA transcripts. In the first-round RT-PCR of the TCR CDR3, the HTBI primer set was used. TCRdb re-derived calls from the multiplex PCR reads in MiXCR, one entry per CDR3 protein. Of 650,000 to 700,000 distinct CDR3 sequences in the sample, 17% were seen once. The data belong to a study of T cells in Graves' hyperthyroidism and ophthalmopathy. Germline V lookup: CDR1 MNHEY, CDR2 SMNVEV (reference sequence). The CDR3 extends over 17 amino acids. J was trimmed by 1 base and V by 2 bases; bases with no gene match: 7.

The V call is TRBV27, the J call TRBJ2-3; 9 bases align to TRBD2. Sequencing was carried out using blood. The sequence derives from a man aged 45 to 65 with Graves' hyperthyroidism. The CDR3 spells CASSLVASGARTDTQYF. The CDR3 DNA sequence: TGTGCCAGCAGTTTAGTAGCTAGCGGGGCCCGCACAGATACGCAGTATTTT.